This TCR beta chain was profiled in a study of cytomegalovirus exposure and HLA in healthy donors. Study background: A prior analysis found 100 million to 140 million unique TCR beta sequences from around 190 million T cells.

Overall study findings and caveats: Available immune exposure information covered CMV serostatus only. Association with HLA alleles at 0.05 false discovery rate was found for 17,000 or so TCR beta sequences in a later analysis. Researchers counted about 150 TCR beta chains as cytomegalovirus-associated.

The PCR contained 60 Vbeta and 13 Jbeta primers. Sequencing was performed with immunoSEQ multiplex PCR; in TCRdb, only in-frame clones are kept and a portion is missing. This sample has about 160,000 clones, with around 80% found just once. Concerning this clone: Its antigen is undetermined.

The CDR3 totals 14 residues. Germline assignment: CDR1 MNHEY and CDR2 SVGAGI. Trimming stripped 7 bases from V and 7 bases from J, with 20 bases between. V gene TRBV6-5 combines with J gene TRBJ2-7, with D possibly TRBD2 on 6 matching bases. The receptor was isolated from a man between 40 and 49 years old in good health and CMV-seronegative. The sample consisted of PBMCs. CDR3 loop: CASMFPGEAGEQYF. CDR3 DNA sequence: TGTGCCAGCATGTTCCCGGGGGAGGCAGGGGAGCAGTACTTC.